One sample yielded the 9 T cell receptor beta chains listed below, sequenced in a study of blood T cell repertoires in COVID-19. Produced via immunoSEQ multiplex PCR; TCRdb's table is partial and in-frame only. The table has over 200,000 clones, less than 90% seen once. The sequenced sample was peripheral blood. The receptor set was obtained from a woman over 75 with active or convalescent COVID-19.

The V call is TRBV4-2, the J call TRBJ1-2; 10 bases match TRBD1. The CDR3 extends over 15 amino acids. Germline V gene data show CDR1 as LGHNA and CDR2 as YNFKEQ. V trimming: 3 bases; J trimming: 3 bases; junction bases outside the gene matches: 4. The CDR3 coding sequence is TGTGCCAGCAGCCATAGGGACAGGGGAGACTATGGCTACACCTTC. This sequence encodes CASSHRDRGDYGYTF.

The chain is built from TRBV10-3 and TRBJ2-2; possibly TRBD1 for D (6 bases). In germline, CDR1 is ENHRY, CDR2 SYGVKD. CDR3 length: 16 amino acids. V lost 7 bases and J lost 0, with 15 bases in between. DNA for the CDR3: TGTGCCATCACCGAGAGGGGGAACTCGAACACCGGGGAGCTGTTTTTT. Translating it yields CAITERGNSNTGELFF.

CDR3 sequence reads: CATSGRLARGPGANVLTF. CDR3 nucleotide sequence: TGTGCCACCAGCGGCCGACTAGCCCGAGGACCTGGGGCCAACGTCCTGACTTTC. V usage is TRBV15 and J usage is TRBJ2-6; TRBD2 matches at 7 bases. Germline V gene data show CDR1 as LNHNV and CDR2 as YYDKDF (reference sequence). There are 18 residues in the CDR3. V gave up 5 bases and J gave up 2 bases; unmatched junction bases: 12.

The rearrangement uses TRBV7-6 and TRBJ1-1; D uncertain. Germline CDR1 and CDR2: SGHVS and FNYEAQ. Trimming took off 5 bases at V and 3 bases at J, with 22 bases between the two ends. CDR3 length equals 17 residues. Here the CDR3 DNA reads TGTGCCAGCAGCCACACAAGGCCCGAGTTTGCGGACACTGAAGCTTTCTTT. It codes for CASSHTRPEFADTEAFF.

The chain has TRBV5-8 and TRBJ1-2; D is undetermined. The V end lost 4 bases, the J end lost 5 bases, and 9 bases lay between the germline ends. CDR1 is SGHTS, CDR2 YDEGEE, per germline. The CDR3 has 12 amino acids. The CDR3 spells CASSQNQYGYTF. In DNA form, the CDR3 reads TGTGCCAGCAGCCAGAACCAATATGGCTACACCTTC.

This clone is a singleton in its sample. The chain couples TRBV7-9 to TRBJ1-2; 9 bases are a match to TRBD1. Germline lookup yields CDR1 SEHNR and CDR2 FQNEAQ (reference sequence). Trimming took 5 bases from V and 6 from J; bases not matched to a gene: 4. This CDR3 comprises 13 residues. The CDR3 DNA reads TGTGCCAGCAGCCAGCGGACAGGGGATGGCTACACCTTC. It is translated as CASSQRTGDGYTF.

The chain joins TRBV12-3 or TRBV12-4 to TRBJ2-3, with 8 bases fitting TRBD1. The CDR3 runs to 13 residues. V shed 4 bases, J shed 5 bases, and the junction held 2 bases outside the gene matches. CDR3 sequence reads: CASSSDRGDTQYF. The CDR3 DNA reads TGTGCCAGCAGTTCTGACAGGGGAGATACGCAGTATTTT.

This clone was recorded once. V is TRBV12-5 and J is TRBJ2-4; a weak D match, TRBD1 (6 bases). CDR3 size: 18 residues. V lost 5 bases, J lost 0 bases, and 20 bases lay in between. Germline V gene lookup returns CDR1 LGHNT and CDR2 FRNRAP. The CDR3 spells CASGRGHATPLAKNIQYF. In DNA form, the CDR3 reads TGTGCTAGTGGTAGGGGACACGCTACCCCCTTAGCCAAAAACATTCAGTACTTC.

The chain uses TRBV4-1 and TRBJ1-5; D unresolved. This CDR3 is 17 amino acids long. The germline V gene encodes CDR1 MGHRA and CDR2 YSYEKL. V dropped 1 base and J dropped 3 bases, with 16 bases sitting between them. The CDR3 sequence is CASSQGVARVINQPQHF. CDR3 nucleotide sequence: TGCGCCAGCAGCCAAGGAGTAGCGAGGGTGATCAATCAGCCCCAGCATTTT.